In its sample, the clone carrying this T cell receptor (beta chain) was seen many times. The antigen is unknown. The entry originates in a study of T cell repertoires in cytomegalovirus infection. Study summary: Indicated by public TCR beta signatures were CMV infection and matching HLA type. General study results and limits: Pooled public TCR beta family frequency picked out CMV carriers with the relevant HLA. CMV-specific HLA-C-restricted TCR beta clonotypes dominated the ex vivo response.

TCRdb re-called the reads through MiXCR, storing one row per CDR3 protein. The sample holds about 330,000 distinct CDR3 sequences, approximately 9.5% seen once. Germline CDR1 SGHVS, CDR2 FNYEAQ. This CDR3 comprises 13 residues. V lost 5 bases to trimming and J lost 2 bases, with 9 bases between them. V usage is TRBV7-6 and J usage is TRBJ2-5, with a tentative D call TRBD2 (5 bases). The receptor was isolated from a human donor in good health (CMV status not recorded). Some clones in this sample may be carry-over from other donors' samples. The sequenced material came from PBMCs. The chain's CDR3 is CASSKDLQETQYF. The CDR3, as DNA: TGTGCCAGCAGCAAGGACTTGCAAGAGACCCAGTACTTC.